The rows below give T cell receptor beta chains drawn from one sample of a study of blood T cell repertoires in COVID-19. Measured with immunoSEQ multiplex PCR; TCRdb has only the in-frame clones, and not every one. The data hold 150,000 to 200,000 clones, with 80% to 90% observed a single time. The sample taken for sequencing was peripheral blood. The receptor set was obtained from a woman at least 80 years old with COVID-19, enrolled during active disease. The CDR3 runs from the conserved cysteine through the conserved F or W. A D gene is named only where the DNA matches it firmly. Some rows have no size entry. The others give once, few or many, or a class for an expanded clone.

v_call: TRBV10-2
d_call: TRBD2
clone_size: NA
j_call: TRBJ2-7
cdr3_length: 14
cdr3_aa: CASSEGLATHEQYF
cdr3_nt: TGCGCCAGCAGTGAAGGACTAGCTACCCACGAGCAGTACTTC

v_call: TRBV10-3
d_call: TRBD2
clone_size: NA
j_call: TRBJ2-5
cdr3_length: 16
cdr3_aa: CAISEGDSGSGETQYF
cdr3_nt: TGTGCCATCAGTGAGGGAGATAGCGGGAGTGGAGAGACCCAGTACTTC

v_call: TRBV28
d_call: NA
clone_size: NA
j_call: TRBJ1-3
cdr3_length: 13
cdr3_aa: CASSLGRENTIYF
cdr3_nt: TGTGCCAGCAGTTTGGGCCGAGAAAACACCATATATTTT

v_call: TRBV10-3
d_call: TRBD2
clone_size: NA
j_call: TRBJ2-3
cdr3_length: 18
cdr3_aa: CAISESEPGLGGGDTQYF
cdr3_nt: TGTGCCATCAGTGAGTCAGAACCGGGACTAGGAGGGGGAGATACGCAGTATTTT

v_call: TRBV28
d_call: NA
clone_size: NA
j_call: TRBJ1-2
cdr3_length: 11
cdr3_aa: CASGRVGGYTF
cdr3_nt: TGTGCCAGCGGCAGGGTTGGTGGCTACACCTTC

v_call: TRBV28
d_call: TRBD1
clone_size: NA
j_call: TRBJ1-4
cdr3_length: 14
cdr3_aa: CASSLGTGDEKLFF
cdr3_nt: TGTGCCAGCAGTTTAGGGACAGGGGATGAAAAACTGTTTTTT

v_call: TRBV9
d_call: TRBD1
clone_size: NA
j_call: TRBJ2-5
cdr3_length: 15
cdr3_aa: CASSPRDRGRQTQYF
cdr3_nt: TGTGCCAGCAGCCCCCGGGACAGGGGTCGTCAGACCCAGTACTTC

v_call: TRBV18
d_call: TRBD1
clone_size: NA
j_call: TRBJ2-3
cdr3_length: 16
cdr3_aa: CASSPRPAGGVDTQYF
cdr3_nt: TGTGCCAGCTCACCAAGGCCAGCAGGGGGCGTAGATACGCAGTATTTT

v_call: TRBV2
d_call: NA
clone_size: NA
j_call: TRBJ2-5
cdr3_length: 14
cdr3_aa: CASSDRGGRETQYF
cdr3_nt: TGTGCCAGCAGTGATCGGGGAGGCCGGGAGACCCAGTACTTC

v_call: TRBV9
d_call: TRBD2
clone_size: NA
j_call: TRBJ2-1
cdr3_length: 17
cdr3_aa: CASSAPRGSGRASEQFF
cdr3_nt: TGTGCCAGCAGCGCACCCCGAGGCAGCGGGAGGGCTTCGGAGCAGTTCTTC

v_call: TRBV7-2
d_call: NA
clone_size: NA
j_call: TRBJ2-1
cdr3_length: 13
cdr3_aa: CASRQLVIHEQFF
cdr3_nt: TGTGCCAGCAGACAACTAGTTATCCATGAGCAGTTCTTC

v_call: TRBV6-5
d_call: TRBD1
clone_size: NA
j_call: TRBJ1-2
cdr3_length: 15
cdr3_aa: CASRPGQGPLYGYTF
cdr3_nt: TGTGCCAGCAGACCGGGACAGGGGCCTTTGTATGGCTACACCTTC

v_call: TRBV6-5
d_call: NA
clone_size: NA
j_call: TRBJ2-2
cdr3_length: 15
cdr3_aa: CASKPQGTTTGELFF
cdr3_nt: TGTGCCAGCAAACCCCAGGGGACTACCACCGGGGAGCTGTTTTTT

v_call: TRBV14
d_call: NA
clone_size: many
j_call: TRBJ1-1
cdr3_length: 14
cdr3_aa: CASSRQGWNTEAFF
cdr3_nt: TGTGCCAGCAGCCGGCAGGGATGGAACACTGAAGCTTTCTTT

v_call: TRBV7-9
d_call: NA
clone_size: NA
j_call: TRBJ2-7
cdr3_length: 14
cdr3_aa: CASSLIADYYEQYF
cdr3_nt: TGTGCCAGCAGCTTAATAGCGGACTACTACGAGCAGTACTTC

v_call: TRBV27
d_call: NA
clone_size: NA
j_call: TRBJ2-3
cdr3_length: 13
cdr3_aa: CASSEGGTDTQYF
cdr3_nt: TGTGCCAGCAGTGAAGGAGGCACAGATACGCAGTATTTT

v_call: TRBV2
d_call: NA
clone_size: NA
j_call: TRBJ2-7
cdr3_length: 13
cdr3_aa: CASSLPLTYEQYF
cdr3_nt: TGTGCCAGCAGCCTCCCGTTAACCTACGAGCAGTACTTC

v_call: TRBV30
d_call: NA
clone_size: NA
j_call: TRBJ2-7
cdr3_length: 11
cdr3_aa: CAWGGTYEQYF
cdr3_nt: TGTGCCTGGGGCGGGACCTACGAGCAGTACTTC

v_call: TRBV9
d_call: TRBD1
clone_size: NA
j_call: TRBJ2-1
cdr3_length: 15
cdr3_aa: CASTSTGTGSNEQFF
cdr3_nt: TGTGCCAGCACTTCGACCGGGACAGGGTCTAATGAGCAGTTCTTC

v_call: TRBV4-2
d_call: TRBD2
clone_size: NA
j_call: TRBJ2-5
cdr3_length: 16
cdr3_aa: CASSQGLAGGGETQYF
cdr3_nt: TGTGCCAGCAGCCAAGGACTAGCGGGAGGTGGAGAGACCCAGTACTTC

v_call: TRBV6-6
d_call: NA
clone_size: few
j_call: TRBJ1-1
cdr3_length: 12
cdr3_aa: CASSTANTEAFF
cdr3_nt: TGTGCCAGCAGCACAGCAAACACTGAAGCTTTCTTT

v_call: TRBV5-1
d_call: TRBD2
clone_size: NA
j_call: TRBJ2-1
cdr3_length: 16
cdr3_aa: CASSLVLIRFSGRKFF
cdr3_nt: TGCGCCAGCAGCTTGGTCCTTATAAGATTTAGCGGGAGAAAGTTCTTC

v_call: TRBV7-2
d_call: TRBD1
clone_size: NA
j_call: TRBJ2-7
cdr3_length: 15
cdr3_aa: CASSSTGTVSYEQYF
cdr3_nt: TGTGCCAGCAGCTCCACCGGGACAGTATCCTACGAGCAGTACTTC

v_call: TRBV5-6
d_call: NA
clone_size: NA
j_call: TRBJ1-4
cdr3_length: 15
cdr3_aa: CASSLSPGANEKLFF
cdr3_nt: TGTGCCAGCAGCTTGTCGCCAGGGGCTAATGAAAAACTGTTTTTT

v_call: TRBV9
d_call: NA
clone_size: NA
j_call: TRBJ2-7
cdr3_length: 13
cdr3_aa: CASSPVQGAEQYF
cdr3_nt: TGTGCCAGCAGCCCCGTACAGGGAGCCGAGCAGTACTTC

v_call: TRBV3-1/TRBV3-2
d_call: NA
clone_size: once
j_call: TRBJ2-7
cdr3_length: 15
cdr3_aa: CASSQDSSAAYEQYF
cdr3_nt: TGTGCCAGCAGCCAAGATAGTAGTGCGGCCTACGAGCAGTACTTC

v_call: TRBV19
d_call: TRBD1
clone_size: NA
j_call: TRBJ2-3
cdr3_length: 15
cdr3_aa: CASRELGTGTDTQYF
cdr3_nt: TGTGCCAGTAGGGAACTCGGGACAGGCACAGATACGCAGTATTTT